This T cell receptor beta chain is drawn from a study of PD-1 blockade in classical Hodgkin lymphoma. Here immunoSEQ multiplex PCR was the method, and the copy in TCRdb shows in-frame clones only, minus some. The table shows 30,000 to 45,000 clones, with 80% to 90% occurring only once. Regarding the study as a whole: It was CD4+ TCR diversity, not CD8+, that rose significantly by C4D1. Healthy donors were reported to have higher baseline TCR diversity than newly diagnosed patients. Newly diagnosed patients and complete responders had comparable diversity at baseline.

Trimming left V 3 bases short and J 5 bases short, with 13 bases between. Germline V gene sequence: CDR1 SEHNR, CDR2 FQNEAQ (reference sequence). There are 14 residues in the CDR3. Points on this clone: Its antigen is not known.

With no exception, relapse followed autologous stem cell transplantation in all patients, and brentuximab vedotin exposure varied. The chain joins TRBV7-9 to TRBJ1-1, with D uncertain. The sample here was peripheral blood mononuclear cells (PBMCs), taken before the second cycle of nivolumab. The clonotype originates from a human donor with classical Hodgkin lymphoma. The chain's CDR3 is CASSLLGIGTEAFF. The CDR3, as DNA: TGTGCCAGCAGCTTGTTAGGGATCGGAACTGAAGCTTTCTTT.